The clone carrying this TCR beta chain was counted many times. This specimen comes from a study of molecular identifiers for immune sequencing clone quantification. One entry per CDR3 protein results from TCRdb running MiXCR on the PCR reads. The sample records hundreds of thousands of distinct CDR3 sequences, around 25% being singletons. What was sequenced was naive CD8+ T cells from blood, with Jurkat cell RNA spiked in. Subset here: FACS-sorted CD8+CD4-CCR7+CD45RA+ naive T cells. This receptor was taken from a human donor in good health. Some libraries in this study had Jurkat cell RNA spiked in.

The CDR3 protein is CASSFEDYTEAFF. DNA of the CDR3: TGTGCCAGCAGCTTCGAGGATTACACTGAAGCTTTCTTT. The gene calls are TRBV7-9 and TRBJ1-1, with no clear D. V lost 3 bases and J 3 bases, leaving 8 bases between the germline ends. The length of the CDR3 is 13 residues. Per germline, CDR1 SEHNR and CDR2 FQNEAQ (reference sequence).